This TCR beta chain emerged from a study of breast tumors, draining lymph nodes, adjacent tissues. This clonotype was found many times. The lymph nodes were axillary draining lymph nodes from breast cancer patients. From the multiplex PCR reads, TCRdb called clonotypes with MiXCR, one entry per CDR3 protein. The repertoire consists of some 150,000 distinct CDR3 sequences, with about 20% occurring once and the leading ten covering roughly 2.5%. The J segment lost 2 bases and the V segment lost 6 bases, leaving 8 bases of the junction unmatched. CDR1 is SNHLY, CDR2 FYNNEI, per germline. This CDR3 has 15 amino acids.

The sequence was obtained from a female donor with breast cancer. Some clones in this sample may be carry-over from other donors' samples. The sample was axillary lymph node tissue. The chain is built from TRBV2 and TRBJ2-5, with TRBD1 matching over 8 bases. The CDR3 reads CASRVGTGTQETQYF. The CDR3 DNA is TGTGCCAGCAGGGTTGGGACAGGCACTCAAGAGACCCAGTACTTC.